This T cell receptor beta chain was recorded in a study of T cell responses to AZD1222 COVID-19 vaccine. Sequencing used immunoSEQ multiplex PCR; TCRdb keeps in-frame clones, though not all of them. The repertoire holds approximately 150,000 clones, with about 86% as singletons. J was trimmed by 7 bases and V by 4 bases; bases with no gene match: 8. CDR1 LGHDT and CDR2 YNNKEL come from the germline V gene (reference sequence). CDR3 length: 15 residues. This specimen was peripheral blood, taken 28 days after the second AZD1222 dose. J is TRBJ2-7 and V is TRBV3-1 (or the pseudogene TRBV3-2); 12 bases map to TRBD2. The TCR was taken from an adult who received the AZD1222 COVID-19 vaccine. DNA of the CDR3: TGTGCCAGCAGCCGCCTAGCGGGGGGGCCGGAGGAGCAGTACTTC. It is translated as CASSRLAGGPEEQYF.